Presented here are 6 T cell receptor beta chains from one specimen sequenced in a study of shared clonotypes between healthy human individuals. Assay: immunoSEQ multiplex PCR; the TCRdb copy retains only in-frame clones and omits some. The top ten hold 0.39% of the sample, which has 2.3 million or so clones, 85% to 95% seen once. What was sequenced was naive CD4+ T cells from PBMCs. Subset: CD45RA+ positively selected. These receptor sequences come from a man aged 18-30 years in good health. Some clones in this sample may be carry-over from other donors' samples.

For this clone: The same CDR3 can be traced to other DNA sequences in this sample. The CDR3 region is CASNRDSNQPQHF. CDR3 bases: TGTGCCAGCAACAGGGATAGCAATCAGCCCCAGCATTTT. The V gene is TRBV2, the J gene TRBJ1-5; TRBD1 might be the D (6 bases). The germline CDR1 and CDR2 sequences are SNHLY and FYNNEI. V was trimmed by 7 bases and J by 0 bases, leaving 7 bases between them. The CDR3 is made up of 13 amino acids.

The J gene is TRBJ2-3, the V gene TRBV2; 9 positions match TRBD2. V trimming: 4 bases; J trimming: 1 base; junction bases outside the gene matches: 6. The CDR3 sequence is 16 residues long. CDR1 and CDR2 from the germline V gene are SNHLY and FYNNEI. The CDR3 DNA reads as TGTGCCAGCAGTGTAGCGGGGGCCCCTCGCACAGATACGCAGTATTTT. Residues: CASSVAGAPRTDTQYF.

This chain joins TRBV4-1 and TRBJ1-2; unclear D gene. The V end lost 3 bases, the J end lost 4 bases, and 9 bases lay between the germline ends. The CDR3 spans 13 residues. Germline V gives CDR1 MGHRA, CDR2 YSYEKL. CDR3 loop: CASSHARPYGYTF. The DNA for the CDR3 is TGCGCCAGCAGCCACGCACGCCCCTATGGCTACACCTTC.

CDR3 DNA sequence: TGTGCCAGCAGTTTCGGGGGGTACTCTGGAAACACCATATATTTT. Translating gives CASSFGGYSGNTIYF. The chain recombines TRBV6-6 with TRBJ1-3, with D maybe TRBD1 (5 bases). Trimming shortened V by 4 bases and J by 0 bases, and 10 bases separated the two germline ends. Germline V gene sequence: CDR1 MNHNY, CDR2 SVGAGI (reference sequence). This CDR3 spans 15 amino acids.

This sequence joins TRBV5-1 and TRBJ2-2, with 9 bases aligning to TRBD2. CDR1 is SGHRS and CDR2 is YFSETQ in the germline V gene. The trim removed 3 bases at V and 0 bases at J, leaving 3 bases unmatched. The CDR3 is 16 amino acids. The CDR3 coding sequence is TGCGCCAGCAGCTGGCTAGCGGGGTCGAACACCGGGGAGCTGTTTTTT. Translating gives CASSWLAGSNTGELFF.

The V and J genes are TRBV7-8 and TRBJ2-7; no clear D gene. Germline loops: CDR1 SGHVS, CDR2 FQNEAQ. The CDR3 spans 14 residues. V gave up 1 base and J gave up 3 bases, with 10 bases separating them. As DNA, the CDR3 is TGTGCCAGCAGCTTAGTACAGAACTTCTACGAGCAGTACTTC. This codes for CASSLVQNFYEQYF.